These 29 T cell receptor beta chains were sequenced from one sample in a study of T-cell reconstitution after alpha-beta-depleted transplantation in children. The TCRbeta library was prepared with unique molecular identifiers. TCRdb reanalysed the PCR reads using MiXCR and keeps one entry per CDR3 protein. The sample lists 670,000 or so distinct CDR3 sequences; 13% were seen once. Here the sequenced sample was PBMCs, taken before TCRalphabeta/CD19-depleted stem cell transplant. These TCRs come from a girl aged 2 to 10 with congenital amegakaryocytic thrombocytopenia, due to receive a stem cell transplant.

Details on this clonotype: A read error may be the cause here, since a much bigger clone is one base away. This chain connects TRBV20-1 to TRBJ2-7, with a weak D call TRBD2 (5 bases). Germline lookup yields CDR1 DFQATT and CDR2 SNEGSKA (reference sequence). V was cut by 2 bases and J by 0 bases, with 14 bases left in between. The CDR3 spans 15 residues. The CDR3 DNA is TGCAGTGCTAGATATGAGTGGGAGAGCTCCTACGAGCAGTACTTC. This codes for CSARYEWESSYEQYF.

This clonotype was seen repeatedly, ten times or more. This chain links TRBV11-2 with TRBJ1-1; tentative D call: TRBD1 (5 bases). The germline gives CDR1 SGHAT, CDR2 FQNNGV. V lost 6 bases, J lost 1 base, and 12 bases lay in between. This CDR3 has 14 amino acids. CDR3: CASRQTQENTEAFF. The CDR3 DNA sequence: TGTGCCAGCAGGCAAACACAGGAGAACACTGAAGCTTTCTTT. The whole variable domain, remainder taken from reference TRBV11-2 and TRBJ1-1, is EAGVAQSPRYKIIEKRQSVAFWCNPISGHATLYWYQQILGQGPKLLIQFQNNGVVDDSQLPKDRFSAERLKGVDSTLKIQPAKLEDSAVYLCASRQTQENTEAFFGQGTRLTVV.

This clonotype has more than one count but fewer than ten. The chain employs TRBV7-6 and TRBJ2-5; maybe TRBD2 (5 bases). The CDR3 is 13 residues long. V lost 5 bases and J 6 bases, leaving 13 bases between the germline ends. Germline V gene sequence: CDR1 SGHVS, CDR2 FNYEAQ. This chain's CDR3 is CASSRPTSQTQYF. The CDR3 DNA is TGTGCCAGCAGCCGACCCACTAGTCAGACCCAGTACTTC.

Ten or more counts support this clonotype. The chain links TRBV20-1 to TRBJ1-1, with D tentatively TRBD1 (5 bases). Germline assignment: CDR1 DFQATT and CDR2 SNEGSKA (reference sequence). The CDR3 is made up of 14 amino acids. V lost 3 bases and J lost 7, with 18 bases in between. CDR3 coding DNA: TGCAGTGCTAGCAGGGAGGCAGTGGGCCTTGAAGCTTTCTTT. Translated, it gives CSASREAVGLEAFF.

This clonotype has only a few counts. The V gene is TRBV5-1, the J gene TRBJ2-3; 10 positions match TRBD2. Unmatched junction bases numbered 9, after V lost 1 base and J lost 4 bases. Germline assignment: CDR1 SGHRS and CDR2 YFSETQ. This CDR3 comprises 17 residues. The CDR3 loop reads CASSLMASGSGADTQYF. The DNA for the CDR3 is TGCGCCAGCAGCTTGATGGCTAGCGGGAGTGGCGCAGATACGCAGTATTTT.

The chain carries TRBV5-1 and TRBJ2-7; tentative D call: TRBD1 (6 bases). V lost 5 bases, J lost 9 bases, and 12 bases lay in between. The CDR3 has 11 amino acids. The V gene's germline CDR1 is SGHRS and CDR2 YFSETQ. The CDR3 nucleotides are TGCGCCAGCAGTGGGGGCCGAGGGCAGTACTTC. Its translation: CASSGGRGQYF.

This clonotype occurred a few times. The gene calls are TRBV12-3 or TRBV12-4 and TRBJ2-1, with D tentatively TRBD2 (6 bases). V was trimmed by 7 bases and J by 4 bases, leaving 14 bases between them. The CDR3 runs to 14 residues. The CDR3 DNA reads as TGTGCCAGCATAGAGCCGGGACTTTACAATGAGCAGTTCTTC. Translating it yields CASIEPGLYNEQFF.

The table lists this clonotype with a few counts. This chain connects TRBV27 to TRBJ2-5; 7 nucleotides line up with TRBD1. The CDR3 contains 14 residues. After removal of 5 bases from V and 5 bases from J, the junction contained 8 bases not matched to a gene. CDR1 and CDR2 from the germline V gene are MNHEY and SMNVEV (reference sequence). The CDR3 DNA reads TGTGCCAGCAGTCTCAAGGGGGCGCGGGAGACCCAGTACTTC. Translating it yields CASSLKGARETQYF.

This clonotype was seen once. The chain is built from TRBV7-9 and TRBJ2-7, with 11 positions matching TRBD2. This CDR3 is built from 14 residues. Germline V gene sequence: CDR1 SEHNR, CDR2 FQNEAQ (reference sequence). J gave up 5 bases and V 5 bases, and 5 bases lay outside the gene matches. The CDR3 bases are TGTGCCAGCAGCGAACTAGCGGGAGTGGACGAGCAGTACTTC. Translating gives CASSELAGVDEQYF.

The chain combines TRBV4-1 with TRBJ2-3, with D tentatively TRBD1 or TRBD2 (6 bases each). The CDR3 is made up of 18 amino acids. Per the germline V gene, CDR1 is MGHRA and CDR2 is YSYEKL. Between the trimmed V and J ends, which lost 4 bases and 0 bases, there was a span of 20 bases. The CDR3 bases are TGCGCCAGCAGCCTAGGGGGGAAAAGCGGAGATAGCACAGATACGCAGTATTTT. Its translation: CASSLGGKSGDSTDTQYF.

The genes are TRBV3-1 and TRBJ2-7, with 7 bases lining up with TRBD2. The germline V gene encodes CDR1 LGHDT and CDR2 YNNKEL (reference sequence). This CDR3 is built from 15 residues. V was clipped by 4 bases and J by 6 bases; unmatched bases: 12. The CDR3 DNA is TGTGCCAGCAGCCTCGCATCGGGGGGTAACGCCGAGCAGTACTTC. It translates to CASSLASGGNAEQYF.

The chain is built from TRBV5-5 and TRBJ1-2, with a possible D match to TRBD1 (5 bases). Germline V CDR1 and CDR2: SGHKS, YYEKEE (reference sequence). The CDR3 totals 17 residues. With 0 bases removed from V and 1 base from J, the gap between germline ends came to 16 bases. The CDR3 DNA reads TGTGCCAGCAGCTTGGAGACAGCCATAAGTTATAACTATGGCTACACCTTC. Translated, it gives CASSLETAISYNYGYTF.

This clonotype was observed a few times. V is TRBV20-1 and J is TRBJ2-7, with a tentative D call TRBD2 (7 bases). This CDR3 comprises 15 residues. Germline lookup yields CDR1 DFQATT and CDR2 SNEGSKA (reference sequence). V lost 6 bases to trimming and J lost 5 bases, with 23 bases between them. The CDR3 coding sequence is TGCAGTGCGAGGGGGGGGGCATTTTCGATCGACGAGCAGTACTTC. Its translation is CSARGGAFSIDEQYF.

This chain joins TRBV6-5 and TRBJ2-7; D may be TRBD2 (5 bases). Trimming took off 2 bases at V and 3 bases at J, with 23 bases between the two ends. CDR1 MNHEY and CDR2 SVGAGI come from the germline V gene. The CDR3 spans 18 residues. The CDR3 is CASSYTTQLGSVGYEQYF. In nucleotides, the CDR3 is TGTGCCAGCAGTTACACGACCCAACTGGGGAGCGTAGGCTACGAGCAGTACTTC.

This clonotype was seen at least ten times. The chain carries TRBV12-3 or TRBV12-4 and TRBJ2-2; D is ambiguous. The CDR3 consists of 15 residues. Trimming pared 10 bases from V and 8 bases from J, leaving 23 bases between. In DNA, the CDR3 is TGTGCCACCCGAAATGAGTGGGGTTCCCGAGGGGAGCTGTTTTTT. Translating gives CATRNEWGSRGELFF.

There are a few counts of this clonotype. This chain uses TRBV11-2 with TRBJ1-6; D unclear. This CDR3 comprises 17 residues. The germline V and J ends were trimmed by 5 bases and 4 bases, with 18 bases remaining between them. The germline V gene encodes CDR1 SGHAT and CDR2 FQNNGV. CDR3 nucleotides: TGTGCCAGCAGCCAACCGGGGTCGACGCTTTATAATTCACCCCTCCACTTT. Protein sequence: CASSQPGSTLYNSPLHF. The whole variable domain, remainder taken from reference TRBV11-2 and TRBJ1-6, is EAGVAQSPRYKIIEKRQSVAFWCNPISGHATLYWYQQILGQGPKLLIQFQNNGVVDDSQLPKDRFSAERLKGVDSTLKIQPAKLEDSAVYLCASSQPGSTLYNSPLHFGNGTRLTVT.

The chain recombines TRBV11-2 with TRBJ2-1, with 8 bases aligning to TRBD2. V lost 1 base to trimming and J lost 4 bases; unmatched junction nucleotides: 6. Germline V lookup: CDR1 SGHAT, CDR2 FQNNGV. This CDR3 region has 16 residues. CDR3: CASSLGASGQYNEQFF. CDR3 DNA sequence: TGTGCCAGCAGCTTAGGGGCTAGCGGGCAATACAATGAGCAGTTCTTC. Full variable domain (missing parts from reference TRBV11-2 and TRBJ2-1): EAGVAQSPRYKIIEKRQSVAFWCNPISGHATLYWYQQILGQGPKLLIQFQNNGVVDDSQLPKDRFSAERLKGVDSTLKIQPAKLEDSAVYLCASSLGASGQYNEQFFGPGTRLTVL.

This clonotype was recorded many times. The chain carries TRBV10-3 and TRBJ2-2; 9 bases agree with TRBD2. CDR1 ENHRY and CDR2 SYGVKD come from the germline V gene. Losses at the gene ends were 6 bases for V and 6 bases for J; bases not matched to a gene: 8. The CDR3 length is 15 residues. For the CDR3, the DNA is TGTGCCATCAGGACCCCTAGCGGGGATCCCGGGGAGCTGTTTTTT. Protein sequence: CAIRTPSGDPGELFF.

The sample holds many counts of this clonotype. J is TRBJ1-2 and V is TRBV6-1; 7 bases align to TRBD1. In germline, CDR1 is MNHNS, CDR2 SASEGT. V was clipped by 1 base and J by 2 bases; unmatched bases: 4. This CDR3 region has 15 residues. The CDR3 coding sequence is TGTGCCAGCAGTGAAGTCTGGACAGGCAACTATGGCTACACCTTC. Translating gives CASSEVWTGNYGYTF.

This clonotype was seen more than once but under ten times. This CDR3 reads CASSLIFRGYEQYF. Here the CDR3 DNA reads TGTGCCAGCAGCTTGATTTTCCGGGGCTACGAGCAGTACTTC. The chain couples TRBV5-5 to TRBJ2-7, with D possibly being TRBD2 (5 bases). V was trimmed by 1 base and J by 3 bases, leaving 11 bases between them. Germline V CDR1 and CDR2: SGHKS, YYEKEE (reference sequence). The CDR3 runs 14 residues.

The V gene is TRBV21-1, the J gene TRBJ2-1; no check of the table's D call, TRBD2, against the DNA was made. TRBV21-1 is a known pseudogene. The CDR3 contains 15 residues. The CDR3 here is CASSPPASGCYEQFF. The CDR3 DNA is TGTGCCAGCAGCCCACCCGCTAGCGGGTGCTATGAGCAGTTCTTC.

There are a few counts of this clonotype. The CDR3 DNA reads TGCGCCAGCCAGGGAACGTATGGCTACACCTTC. Its protein is CASQGTYGYTF. V is TRBV5-1 and J is TRBJ1-2; the D gene is possibly TRBD1 (5 bases). CDR3 length: 11 residues. CDR1 is SGHRS, CDR2 YFSETQ, per germline. V lost 7 bases and J 5 bases, leaving 9 bases between the germline ends.

This clonotype was observed at least ten times. The rearrangement joins TRBV5-1 to TRBJ2-7; 8 nucleotides line up with TRBD1. The V segment lost 4 bases and the J segment 7 bases; nucleotides outside the gene matches: 7. Germline lookup yields CDR1 SGHRS and CDR2 YFSETQ. The CDR3 loop spans 13 amino acids. CDR3 residues: CASSGTGDIEQYF. The CDR3 region has the DNA TGCGCCAGCAGCGGGACAGGTGATATTGAGCAGTACTTC.

The table lists this clonotype with many counts. V gene TRBV21-1 combines with J gene TRBJ2-2. TRBV21-1 is an annotated pseudogene. This CDR3 region has 16 residues. The CDR3 is CASSKGGQANTGELFF. The CDR3 DNA sequence: TGTGCCAGCAGCAAAGGTGGTCAGGCGAACACCGGGGAGCTGTTTTTT.

The sample holds a few counts of this clonotype. The chain recombines TRBV6-1 with TRBJ2-7; D might be TRBD1 (6 bases). CDR1 is MNHNS and CDR2 is SASEGT in the germline V gene. Trimming pared 7 bases from V and 4 bases from J, leaving 17 bases between. The CDR3 loop spans 14 amino acids. The CDR3 loop is CASTQSGQLYEQYF. In nucleotides, the CDR3 is TGTGCCAGCACCCAAAGCGGACAGCTTTACGAGCAGTACTTC.

The chain joins TRBV27 to TRBJ2-7; the D gene is possibly TRBD2 (5 bases). Germline CDR1 is MNHEY and CDR2 is SMNVEV (reference sequence). The CDR3 runs to 13 residues. V lost 5 bases to trimming and J lost 7 bases, with 15 bases between them. This CDR3 reads CASSPYGEIEQYF. The CDR3, as DNA: TGTGCCAGCAGTCCGTACGGGGAGATAGAGCAGTACTTC.

This clonotype was detected many times. This chain links TRBV28 with TRBJ2-1; no clear D. V lost 5 bases and J lost 10, with 15 bases in between. The CDR3 runs to 13 residues. The germline CDR1 and CDR2 sequences are MDHEN and SYDVKM. The CDR3, as DNA: TGTGCCAGCAGTCACGGACCAAGCCTGGAGCAGTTCTTC. It encodes CASSHGPSLEQFF.

The gene calls are TRBV5-5 and TRBJ1-5; the match to TRBD1 covers 7 bases. J gave up 9 bases and V 4 bases, and 13 bases lay outside the gene matches. CDR1 and CDR2 from the germline V gene are SGHKS and YYEKEE (reference sequence). The CDR3 loop spans 15 amino acids. The CDR3 loop reads CASSRGGTDLRPQHF. CDR3 DNA sequence: TGTGCCAGCAGCCGAGGAGGGACAGATTTACGGCCCCAGCATTTT.

This clonotype was detected only a few times. The chain employs TRBV28 and TRBJ2-1; D is uncertain. Germline V lookup: CDR1 MDHEN, CDR2 SYDVKM. CDR3 length: 14 amino acids. V lost 8 bases and J lost 0, with 11 bases in between. The CDR3, as DNA: TGTGCCAGCTTGGACGGTAGCTCCTACAATGAGCAGTTCTTC. It yields the protein CASLDGSSYNEQFF.